This passage covers 5 T cell receptor beta chains from one sample sequenced in a study of early stage breast cancer tumors. The assay was immunoSEQ multiplex PCR, and TCRdb's table has in-frame clones only and misses some. Here the sample spans approximately 54,000 clones, over 75% being singletons. The source material was blood. Source of these receptors: a person aged 35-50 years with breast cancer.

V gene TRBV6-1 combines with J gene TRBJ2-7; D tentatively reads TRBD1 or TRBD2 (7 bases each). Germline values: CDR1 MNHNS, CDR2 SASEGT. V lost 6 bases, J lost 0 bases, and 15 bases lay in between. This CDR3 has 15 amino acids. In DNA form, the CDR3 reads TGTGCCAGCAGCGCCGGGGGGACAGACTCCTACGAGCAGTACTTC. Translated: CASSAGGTDSYEQYF.

This clone was seen a handful of times. The gene calls are TRBV5-1 and TRBJ2-4, with 9 nucleotides matching TRBD2. J lost 7 bases, V lost 3 bases, and 11 bases had no gene match. This CDR3 spans 16 amino acids. The germline CDR1 and CDR2 sequences are SGHRS and YFSETQ. CDR3 DNA: TGCGCCAGCAGCTGGAGAGGCGGGAGGGCCCGGAACATTCAGTACTTC. Amino acid sequence: CASSWRGGRARNIQYF.

The chain recombines TRBV2 with TRBJ1-1, with D uncertain. The germline gives CDR1 SNHLY, CDR2 FYNNEI. The CDR3 covers 13 residues. V was cut by 7 bases and J by 1 base, with 10 bases left in between. As DNA, the CDR3 is TGTGCCAGCACTGCACTCAGGAACACTGAAGCTTTCTTT. Its translation: CASTALRNTEAFF.

The V and J genes are TRBV4-1 and TRBJ2-2, with TRBD2 as a possible D gene (5 bases). The CDR3 consists of 16 residues. Germline V gene lookup returns CDR1 MGHRA and CDR2 YSYEKL. V was pared by 1 base and J by 2 bases, with 11 bases between. The CDR3 sequence: CASSQGASSNTGELFF. The CDR3 DNA reads as TGCGCCAGCAGCCAAGGGGCTAGCAGCAACACCGGGGAGCTGTTTTTT.

The chain joins TRBV5-4 to TRBJ2-7, with no clear D. The V gene's germline CDR1 is SGHNT and CDR2 YYREEE (reference sequence). The CDR3 sequence is 14 residues long. With 0 bases removed from V and 3 bases from J, the gap between germline ends came to 10 bases. CDR3 in DNA: TGTGCCAGCAGCTTGGGGGGTCAGATCTACGAGCAGTACTTC. Translating gives CASSLGGQIYEQYF.